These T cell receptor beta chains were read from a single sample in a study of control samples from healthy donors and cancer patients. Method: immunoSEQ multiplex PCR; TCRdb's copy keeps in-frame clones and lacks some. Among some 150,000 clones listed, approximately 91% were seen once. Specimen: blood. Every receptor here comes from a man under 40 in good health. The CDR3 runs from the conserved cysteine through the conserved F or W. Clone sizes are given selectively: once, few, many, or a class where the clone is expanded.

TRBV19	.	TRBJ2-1	CASSIGHTSSYNEQFF
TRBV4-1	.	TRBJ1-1	CASSQGRTMGTEAFF
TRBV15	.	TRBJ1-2	CATSRDRGDGYTF
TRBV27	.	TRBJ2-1	CASSYGGDPHFSSYNEQFF
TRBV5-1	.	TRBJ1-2	CASKRQDSYGYTF
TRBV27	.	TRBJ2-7	CASTSGTGGAEQYF
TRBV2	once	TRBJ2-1	CASSVGLADNEQFF
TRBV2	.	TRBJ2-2	CASRAGRANTGELFF
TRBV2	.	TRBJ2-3	CASSLFGGADTQYF
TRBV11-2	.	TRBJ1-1	CASSMDRGPPNTEAFF
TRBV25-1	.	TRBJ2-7	CASSRGQTTYEQYF
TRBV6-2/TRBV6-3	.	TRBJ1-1	CASSHPTGFTEAFF
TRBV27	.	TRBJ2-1	CASSLSSAGGPYNEQFF
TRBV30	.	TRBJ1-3	CAWSLKGMIGNTIYF
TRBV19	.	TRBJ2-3	CASSRSGGTDTQYF
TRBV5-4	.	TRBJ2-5	CASSFRVGETQYF
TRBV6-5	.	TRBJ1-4	CASSQGIVSEKLFF
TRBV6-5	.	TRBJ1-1	CASSSFTEAFF
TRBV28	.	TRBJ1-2	CASSGTGSYGYTF
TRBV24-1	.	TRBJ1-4	CATSDAGVGEKLFF
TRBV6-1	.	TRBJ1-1	CASSDNRAPEAFF
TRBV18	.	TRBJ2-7	CASSLLGQGLEQYF
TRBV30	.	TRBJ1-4	CAWSITQGGNEKLFF
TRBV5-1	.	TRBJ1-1	CASSLGTGNTEAFF